The clone carrying this T cell receptor (beta chain) was observed at least ten times. The antigen is unknown. The data originate from a study of T cells in Graves' hyperthyroidism and ophthalmopathy. This CDR3 has 16 amino acids. V lost 5 bases to trimming and J lost 5 bases; unmatched junction nucleotides: 12. Germline lookup yields CDR1 SGHVS and CDR2 FQNEAQ. Notes on the study in general: The model made its ophthalmopathy prediction, and onset followed a median about 6 months later. Most thyroid clonotypes expanded above 0.001 appeared in blood too.

Amplification yielded TCR beta CDR3 regions, with RNA transcripts as the source. Carried out on the TCR CDR3, a first-round RT-PCR used the HTBI primer set. From the multiplex PCR reads, TCRdb called clonotypes with MiXCR, one entry per CDR3 protein. Of hundreds of thousands of distinct CDR3 sequences listed, about 45% are singletons. Source material: peripheral blood or thyroid tissue (not recorded which). This sequence originates from an adult man with Graves' disease, either hyperthyroidism or ophthalmopathy (not recorded which). The genes are TRBV7-8 and TRBJ2-5; TRBD1 matches 9 bases. The CDR3 region is CASSPQPGTGTETQYF. In DNA, the CDR3 is TGTGCCAGCAGCCCGCAGCCGGGGACAGGGACCGAGACCCAGTACTTC. Drawing the rest from reference TRBV7-8 and TRBJ2-5, the complete variable domain is GAGVSQSPRYKVAKRGQDVALRCDPISGHVSLFWYQQALGQGPEFLTYFQNEAQLDKSGLPSDRFFAERPEGSVSTLKIQRTQQEDSAVYLCASSPQPGTGTETQYFGPGTRLLVL.